A single sample gave rise to the 21 T cell receptor beta chains below, sequenced in a study of vaccination and CD4 T cells after COVID-19. Cultured CD4+ T cell DNA underwent sequencing with the Oncomine TCR Beta short-read assay. TCRdb analysed the PCR reads with MiXCR anew, one entry per CDR3 protein. The table has nearly 15,000 distinct CDR3 sequences, about 26% seen once. Treatment indicated: approximately 9-day PBMC culture with coronavirus spike peptide pools or control peptides (ViraFEST assay). These TCRs are of unknown antigen specificity. The specimen was cultured CD4+ T cells from blood. Source of these receptors: a human donor with COVID-19.

V and J are TRBV28 and TRBJ1-1; no firm D call. The germline V gene has CDR1 MDHEN and CDR2 SYDVKM. V was cut by 4 bases and J by 6 bases, with 12 bases left in between. There are 13 residues in the CDR3. In DNA form, the CDR3 reads TGTGCCAGCAGTTCCTCCGCGAGAGCTGAAGCTTTCTTT. This sequence encodes CASSSSARAEAFF. Full variable domain (rest looked up from reference TRBV28 and TRBJ1-1): DVKVTQSSRYLVKRTGEKVFLECVQDMDHENMFWYRQDPGLGLRLIYFSYDVKMKEKGDIPEGYSVSREKKERFSLILESASTNQTSMYLCASSSSARAEAFFGQGTRLTVV.

The chain carries TRBV7-2 and TRBJ1-2; possibly TRBD1 for D (6 bases). Germline lookup yields CDR1 SGHTA and CDR2 FQGNSA. The CDR3 totals 13 residues. V lost 2 bases and J lost 3, with 7 bases in between. The CDR3 coding sequence is TGTGCCAGCAGCTTAAAGGGGGACTATGGCTACACCTTC. Its translation is CASSLKGDYGYTF.

The rearrangement links TRBV20-1 to TRBJ2-7, with no clear D. The germline V gene has CDR1 DFQATT and CDR2 SNEGSKA (reference sequence). Trimming left V 4 bases short and J 5 bases short, with 18 bases between. The CDR3 contains 14 residues. The CDR3 DNA reads as TGCAGTGCTACCTATACGGGTGTTGTCCACGAGCAGTACTTC. Translating gives CSATYTGVVHEQYF.

There are a few counts of this clonotype. V and J are TRBV5-5 and TRBJ1-5; TRBD1 aligns across 10 bases. The germline gives CDR1 SGHKS, CDR2 YYEKEE (reference sequence). The V and J ends lost 4 bases and 3 bases, in that order; junction bases with no gene match: 4. The CDR3 consists of 15 residues. CDR3 amino acids: CASSPGTGDNQPQHF. The CDR3 nucleotides read TGTGCCAGCAGCCCCGGGACAGGGGACAATCAGCCCCAGCATTTT.

This clonotype has a handful of counts. The chain links TRBV20-1 to TRBJ1-2; TRBD1 matches at 9 bases. CDR3 length equals 17 residues. CDR1 DFQATT and CDR2 SNEGSKA come from the germline V gene (reference sequence). V trimming: 0 bases; J trimming: 4 bases; junction bases outside the gene matches: 12. The CDR3 DNA reads TGCAGTGCTAGAGATTGGCGGGGGGGACAGGGAAGCTATGGCTACACCTTC. Protein sequence: CSARDWRGGQGSYGYTF.

The gene calls are TRBV5-5 and TRBJ1-1, with TRBD1 identical over 11 bases. Trimming removed 1 base from V and 4 bases from J; junction bases left unmatched: 3. This CDR3 has 15 amino acids. CDR1 and CDR2 (germline): SGHKS, YYEKEE (reference sequence). CDR3 region: CASSLSGQGATEAFF. The CDR3 nucleotides are TGTGCCAGCAGCTTGTCAGGACAGGGGGCCACTGAAGCTTTCTTT.

V is TRBV6-1 and J is TRBJ1-1; D is perhaps TRBD1 (5 bases). Trimming shortened V by 7 bases and J by 0 bases, and 15 bases separated the two germline ends. The CDR3 is 15 amino acids. Germline V CDR1 and CDR2: MNHNS, SASEGT. This chain's CDR3 is CASTLSGVMNTEAFF. The CDR3 nucleotides are TGTGCCAGCACCCTATCGGGGGTCATGAACACTGAAGCTTTCTTT.

The V and J genes are TRBV2 and TRBJ2-3; 8 bases are a match to TRBD2. Germline V gives CDR1 SNHLY, CDR2 FYNNEI. The CDR3 extends over 16 amino acids. The J segment lost 4 bases and the V segment lost 5 bases, leaving 11 bases of the junction unmatched. The CDR3 reads CASSRRGSGVSDTQYF. CDR3 coding DNA: TGTGCCAGCAGTCGCCGGGGTAGCGGGGTATCAGATACGCAGTATTTT. The entire variable domain, with the rest obtained from reference TRBV2 and TRBJ2-3, is as follows: EPEVTQTPSHQVTQMGQEVILRCVPISNHLYFYWYRQILGQKVEFLVSFYNNEISEKSEIFDDQFSVERPDGSNFTLKIRSTKLEDSAMYFCASSRRGSGVSDTQYFGPGTRLTVL.

The gene calls are TRBV12-3 or TRBV12-4 and TRBJ2-7; no firm D call. V dropped 1 base and J dropped 3 bases, with 13 bases sitting between them. The CDR3 runs to 15 residues. CDR3 region: CASSLDPGPVYEQYF. CDR3 nucleotides: TGTGCCAGCAGTTTAGATCCCGGACCCGTCTACGAGCAGTACTTC.

In this sample, this clonotype turned up a few times. The rearrangement uses TRBV7-9 and TRBJ2-5, with D perhaps being TRBD1 or TRBD2 (5 bases each). Trimming removed 5 bases from V and 5 bases from J, with 15 bases in between. This CDR3 contains 14 residues. The germline CDR1 and CDR2 sequences are SEHNR and FQNEAQ (reference sequence). This CDR3 reads CASSVDRGLETQYF. DNA for the CDR3: TGTGCCAGCAGCGTCGACCGGGGCTTGGAGACCCAGTACTTC. The variable domain in full, completed from reference TRBV7-9 and TRBJ2-5, reads DTGVSQNPRHKITKRGQNVTFRCDPISEHNRLYWYRQTLGQGPEFLTYFQNEAQLEKSRLLSDRFSAERPKGSFSTLEIQRTEQGDSAMYLCASSVDRGLETQYFGPGTRLLVL.

The chain employs TRBV5-1 and TRBJ2-7, with D unclear. Trimming took off 2 bases at V and 2 bases at J, with 11 bases between the two ends. The CDR3 loop spans 14 amino acids. CDR1 and CDR2 from the germline V gene are SGHRS and YFSETQ. CDR3 in DNA: TGCGCCAGCAGCTTAGAGACACCGCCCTACGAGCAGTACTTC. Residues: CASSLETPPYEQYF. Variable domain in full (rest from reference TRBV5-1 and TRBJ2-7): KAGVTQTPRYLIKTRGQQVTLSCSPISGHRSVSWYQQTPGQGLQFLFEYFSETQRNKGNFPGRFSGRQFSNSRSEMNVSTLELGDSALYLCASSLETPPYEQYFGPGTRLTVT.

The chain has TRBV20-1 and TRBJ1-5; TRBD1 aligns across 7 bases. V was clipped by 2 bases and J by 6 bases; unmatched bases: 4. The germline V gene has CDR1 DFQATT and CDR2 SNEGSKA (reference sequence). The CDR3 loop spans 13 amino acids. CDR3 sequence: CSARRDRVQPQHF. CDR3 DNA sequence: TGCAGTGCTAGACGAGACAGGGTTCAGCCCCAGCATTTT.

The rearrangement joins TRBV5-1 to TRBJ1-5; 10 bases align to TRBD1. CDR3 size: 15 residues. Germline V gene sequence: CDR1 SGHRS, CDR2 YFSETQ. V dropped 4 bases and J dropped 2; count of bases not matched to a gene: 3. The CDR3 protein is CASSPGTGGNQPQHF. In DNA form, the CDR3 reads TGCGCCAGCAGCCCGGGGACAGGGGGCAATCAGCCCCAGCATTTT.

This clonotype counts as medium-sized. This chain connects TRBV12-3 or TRBV12-4 to TRBJ1-1; D is ambiguous. The CDR3 extends over 12 amino acids. Trimming removed 8 bases at V and 5 bases at J, with 12 bases between. CDR3 nucleotide sequence: TGTGCCAGCGAGGGAGTTGGAACTGAAGCTTTCTTT. It is translated as CASEGVGTEAFF.

V gene TRBV30 combines with J gene TRBJ2-7; D unclear. CDR3 size: 11 residues. V lost 4 bases and J 1 base, leaving 5 bases between the germline ends. The V gene's germline CDR1 is GTSNPN and CDR2 SVGIG (reference sequence). The DNA for the CDR3 is TGTGCCTGGAAATTGTCCTACGAGCAGTACTTC. Its protein is CAWKLSYEQYF.

The chain combines TRBV19 with TRBJ2-1; D ambiguous. The CDR3 length is 12 residues. Trimming left V 6 bases short and J 9 bases short, with 12 bases between. Per germline, CDR1 LNHDA and CDR2 SQIVND (reference sequence). The CDR3 bases are TGTGCCAGTAGCCCGAGTTGGACTGAGCAGTTCTTC. The encoded protein is CASSPSWTEQFF.

The chain employs TRBV12-3 or TRBV12-4 and TRBJ2-5; tentative D call: TRBD1 (6 bases). The CDR3 consists of 14 residues. The V end was cut by 3 bases, the J end by 2 bases, with 10 bases between. The CDR3 is CASSFKTGQETQYF. In DNA form, the CDR3 reads TGTGCCAGCAGTTTTAAAACAGGGCAAGAGACCCAGTACTTC.

This clonotype has a handful of counts. The chain is built from TRBV7-2 and TRBJ1-1; D is unresolved. V was cut by 0 bases and J by 5 bases, with 10 bases left in between. CDR3 length equals 14 residues. Per germline, CDR1 SGHTA and CDR2 FQGNSA. This CDR3 reads CASSLARTGTEAFF. CDR3 bases: TGTGCCAGCAGCTTAGCCAGGACGGGGACTGAAGCTTTCTTT. The full variable domain, rest sourced from reference TRBV7-2 and TRBJ1-1, is GAGVSQSPSNKVTEKGKDVELRCDPISGHTALYWYRQSLGQGLEFLIYFQGNSAPDKSGLPSDRFSAERTGGSVSTLTIQRTQQEDSAVYLCASSLARTGTEAFFGQGTRLTVV.

The chain links TRBV5-1 to TRBJ2-5; 9 bases line up with TRBD2. Germline CDR1 and CDR2: SGHRS and YFSETQ. CDR3 length: 18 residues. Trimming at V came to 1 base and at J to 5 bases, leaving 15 bases not matched to a gene. CDR3 in DNA: TGCGCCAGCAGCTTGTGGGACAGAAGACTAGCGGCTCAGGAGACCCAGTACTTC. It translates to CASSLWDRRLAAQETQYF.

This clonotype was seen just once. This could be a read error, since a much larger clone is one nucleotide away. The DNA is left out, because the CDR3 cannot be placed on it with certainty; the CDR3 is given as TCRdb lists it. The rearrangement links TRBV20-1 to TRBJ1-5; no DNA check was done on the table's D call, TRBD1. From germline, CDR1 is DFQATT and CDR2 SNEGSKA (reference sequence). The CDR3 totals 14 residues, both ends included. The CDR3: CSASWAGGNQPQRF.

This clonotype turned up a few times. This rearrangement joins TRBV30 to TRBJ1-6; tentative D call: TRBD1 (6 bases). This CDR3 spans 14 amino acids. The V gene lost 8 bases and the J gene lost 6 bases, with 17 bases spanning the gap. CDR1 and CDR2 from the germline V gene are GTSNPN and SVGIG (reference sequence). The DNA of the CDR3 is TGTGCCCGAGACCTCAGGGGAGCTAATTCACCCCTCCACTTT. It codes for CARDLRGANSPLHF.